A selection of T cell receptor beta chains follows, all from one sample in a study of blood T cells in healthy people across ages. TCRdb reprocessed the 5' RACE reads via MiXCR and lists one record per CDR3 protein. This sample has 790,000 or so distinct CDR3 sequences; 46% occur once, and the top ten carry 15% to 20%. The source material was blood. Receptors were obtained from a man aged 80 or over in good health. Both conserved end residues are part of each CDR3. Each record gives: V gene, J gene, D gene, clone size, CDR3 DNA, CDR3 protein. The D gene is left open where the match is weak. Part of the rows lack a size; the others show once, few, many or a class for expanded clones.

TRBV12-3/TRBV12-4	TRBJ1-2	TRBD1	-	TGTGCCAGCACCATACAGGGGGACTACTATGGCTACACCTTC	CASTIQGDYYGYTF
TRBV28	TRBJ2-1	-	-	TGTGCCAGCAGTTTCCCCCAAAACCCAGGGGCCCAAACCACCTACAATGAGCAGTTCTTC	CASSFPQNPGAQTTYNEQFF
TRBV10-3	TRBJ2-2	TRBD1	-	TGTGCCATCAGTGACGACAGGGATCTCGCGAACACCGGGGAGCTGTTTTTT	CAISDDRDLANTGELFF
TRBV12-5	TRBJ2-3	TRBD2	many	TGTGCTAGTGGGCCCGGGACTAGCAATTTGGGCACAGATACGCAGTATTTT	CASGPGTSNLGTDTQYF
TRBV12-3/TRBV12-4	TRBJ2-1	-	few	TGTGCCAGCAGTTTTCAATCGGCGGTAGGTGAGCAGTTCTTC	CASSFQSAVGEQFF
TRBV24-1	TRBJ2-5	-	-	TGTGCCACCAGTGAGTCTTCCGGCCACCTTAGACAAGAGACCCAGTACTTC	CATSESSGHLRQETQYF
TRBV3-1	TRBJ2-1	TRBD2	few	TGTGCCAGCAGCCAAGAAAGCGGGAGAGGCCATGAGCAGTTCTTC	CASSQESGRGHEQFF
TRBV6-1	TRBJ1-2	-	-	TGTGCCAGCACAGACGGGGGTTGGAACTATGGCCACACCTTC	CASTDGGWNYGHTF
TRBV28	TRBJ1-1	-	-	TGTGTCAGCAGAATCCGGGGACTTGAGAACACTGAAGCTTTCTTT	CVSRIRGLENTEAFF
TRBV28	TRBJ2-5	-	-	TGTGCCAGCAGACTGGACAGTCGTGAGACCCAGTACTTC	CASRLDSRETQYF
TRBV24-1	TRBJ2-2	TRBD2	few	TGTGCCACGGGGGAGGGGCTCAACACCGGGGAGCTGTTTTTT	CATGEGLNTGELFF
TRBV9	TRBJ2-1	TRBD1	-	TGTGCCAGCAGCGTAGGACTCGGGACAGCAGACAATGAGCAGTTCTTC	CASSVGLGTADNEQFF
TRBV29-1	TRBJ2-3	TRBD1	-	TGCAGCGTTGAGCCCCCCTGGGACAGGGCGGGAACAGATACGCAGTATTTT	CSVEPPWDRAGTDTQYF
TRBV4-3	TRBJ2-4	TRBD2	-	TGCGCCAGCAGCCAATTACTGGGGGGGGACATTCAGTACTTC	CASSQLLGGDIQYF
TRBV20-1	TRBJ2-2	TRBD2	-	TGCAGTGCTCAGACTAGCGGGGGAAGCACCGGGGAGCTGTTTTTT	CSAQTSGGSTGELFF
TRBV5-1	TRBJ1-2	-	-	TGCGCCAGCAGCCGATTGGCAGGGTCGTCGGGTGGCTACACCTTC	CASSRLAGSSGGYTF
TRBV4-3	TRBJ2-4	-	few	TGCGCCAGCAGCCTCATGTTGAATGGTCGGGAGCAGTACTTC	CASSLMLNGREQYF